This passage covers 3 T cell receptor beta chains from one sample sequenced in a study of T cell responses to AZD1222 COVID-19 vaccine. Sequenced by immunoSEQ multiplex PCR; TCRdb stores in-frame clones only, minus some. The sample contains 150,000 to 200,000 clones, approximately 92% of which appear only once. Sequenced material: peripheral blood, taken on day 0 of AZD1222 vaccination. The receptors derive from an adult in good health.

This sequence joins TRBV6-5 and TRBJ1-2; weak D call: TRBD1 (5 bases). Deletions cut 8 bases from V and 1 base from J, with 14 bases between. Germline loops: CDR1 MNHEY, CDR2 SVGAGI. This CDR3 contains 14 residues. CDR3 bases: TGTGCCAGCCTAGTGGTCGGGGGTAACTATGGCTACACCTTC. Its protein product is CASLVVGGNYGYTF.

V is TRBV19 and J is TRBJ1-1, with 7 positions matching TRBD1. The CDR3 extends over 15 amino acids. The V segment lost 0 bases and the J segment 4 bases; nucleotides outside the gene matches: 5. Germline lookup yields CDR1 LNHDA and CDR2 SQIVND (reference sequence). The CDR3 DNA is TGTGCCAGTAGTATAGAAACAGGGGCGGGCACTGAAGCTTTCTTT. This translates into CASSIETGAGTEAFF.

The chain recombines TRBV11-2 with TRBJ2-7; weak D call: TRBD2 (5 bases). CDR3 size: 13 residues. Germline CDR1 is SGHAT and CDR2 is FQNNGV. The germline V and J ends were trimmed by 2 bases and 3 bases, with 8 bases remaining between them. Here the CDR3 DNA reads TGTGCCAGCAGCTTAAGAGGGTTCTACGAGCAGTACTTC. This translates into CASSLRGFYEQYF.